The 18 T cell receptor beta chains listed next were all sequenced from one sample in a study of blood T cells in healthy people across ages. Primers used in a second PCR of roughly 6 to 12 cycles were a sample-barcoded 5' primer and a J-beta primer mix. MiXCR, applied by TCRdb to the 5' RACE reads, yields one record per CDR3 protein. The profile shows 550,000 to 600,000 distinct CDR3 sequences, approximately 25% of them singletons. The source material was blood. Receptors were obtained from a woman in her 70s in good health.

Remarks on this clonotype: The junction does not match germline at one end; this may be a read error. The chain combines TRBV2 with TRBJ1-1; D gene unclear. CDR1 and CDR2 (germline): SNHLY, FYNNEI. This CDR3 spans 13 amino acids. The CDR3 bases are TGTGCCAGCAGTAGTGAGGGAAACACTAAAGCTTTCTTT. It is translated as CASSSEGNTKAFF.

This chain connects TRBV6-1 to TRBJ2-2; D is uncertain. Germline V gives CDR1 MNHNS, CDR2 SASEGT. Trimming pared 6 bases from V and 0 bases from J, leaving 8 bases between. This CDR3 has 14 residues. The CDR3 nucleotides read TGTGCCAGCAGGGACCTATCGAACACCGGGGAGCTGTTTTTT. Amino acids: CASRDLSNTGELFF.

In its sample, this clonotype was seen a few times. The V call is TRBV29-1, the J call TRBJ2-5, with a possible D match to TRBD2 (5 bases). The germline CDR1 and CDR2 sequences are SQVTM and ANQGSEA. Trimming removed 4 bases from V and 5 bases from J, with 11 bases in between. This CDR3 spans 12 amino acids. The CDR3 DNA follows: TGCAGCGTTGTTAGAGCGGCGGAGACCCAGTACTTC. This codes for CSVVRAAETQYF.

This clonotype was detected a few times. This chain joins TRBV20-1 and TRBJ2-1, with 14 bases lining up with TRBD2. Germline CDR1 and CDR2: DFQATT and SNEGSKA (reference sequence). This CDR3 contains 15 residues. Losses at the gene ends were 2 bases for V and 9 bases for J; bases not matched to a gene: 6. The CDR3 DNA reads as TGCAGTGCTAGAATGACTAGCGGGGGGGCCCTTGAGCAGTTCTTC. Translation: CSARMTSGGALEQFF.

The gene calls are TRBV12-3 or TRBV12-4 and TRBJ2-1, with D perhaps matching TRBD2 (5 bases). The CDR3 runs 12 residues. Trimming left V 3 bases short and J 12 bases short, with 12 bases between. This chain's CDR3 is CASSFTLAGQFF. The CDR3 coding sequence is TGTGCCAGCAGTTTTACCCTAGCAGGGCAGTTCTTC.

This CDR3 reads CASSFGDSGYGYTF. DNA of the CDR3: TGCGCCAGCAGCTTCGGGGATTCGGGCTATGGCTACACCTTC. This rearrangement joins TRBV5-1 to TRBJ1-2; D not certain. The CDR3 sequence is 14 residues long. Germline V CDR1 and CDR2: SGHRS, YFSETQ. Trimming took 2 bases from V and 4 from J, leaving 12 bases between them.

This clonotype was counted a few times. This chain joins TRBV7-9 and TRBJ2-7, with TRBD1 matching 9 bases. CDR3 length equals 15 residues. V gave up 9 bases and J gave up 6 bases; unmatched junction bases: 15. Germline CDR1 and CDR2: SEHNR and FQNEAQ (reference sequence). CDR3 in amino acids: CASTRPGQGGFEQYF. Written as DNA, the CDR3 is TGTGCCAGTACGCGACCGGGACAGGGAGGATTCGAGCAGTACTTC.

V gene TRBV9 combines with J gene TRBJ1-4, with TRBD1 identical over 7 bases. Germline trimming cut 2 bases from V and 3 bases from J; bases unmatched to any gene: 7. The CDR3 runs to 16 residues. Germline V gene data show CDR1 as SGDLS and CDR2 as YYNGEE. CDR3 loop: CASSVFIGQANEKLFF. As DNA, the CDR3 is TGTGCCAGCAGCGTCTTCATAGGACAGGCTAATGAAAAACTGTTTTTT.

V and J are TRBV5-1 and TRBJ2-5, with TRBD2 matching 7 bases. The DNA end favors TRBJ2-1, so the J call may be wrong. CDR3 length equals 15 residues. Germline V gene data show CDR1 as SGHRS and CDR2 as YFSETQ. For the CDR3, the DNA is TGCGCCAGCAGCTTGACTAGCGCTGCCTACAATGAGCAGTTCTTC. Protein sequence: CASSLTSAAYNEQFF.

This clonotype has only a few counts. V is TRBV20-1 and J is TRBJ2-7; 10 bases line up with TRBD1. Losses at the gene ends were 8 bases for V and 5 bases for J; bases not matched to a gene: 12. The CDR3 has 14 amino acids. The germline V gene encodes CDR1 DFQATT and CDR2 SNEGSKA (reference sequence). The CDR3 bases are TGCAGTTCGACCGGGACAGGGGTGTCCAACGAGCAGTACTTC. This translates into CSSTGTGVSNEQYF.

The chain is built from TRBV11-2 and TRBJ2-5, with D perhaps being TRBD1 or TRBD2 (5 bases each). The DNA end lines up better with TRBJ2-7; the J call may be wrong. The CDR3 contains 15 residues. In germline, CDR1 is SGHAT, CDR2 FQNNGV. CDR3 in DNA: TGTGCCAGCAGCTTACGGGACGGATACTCCTACGAGCAGTACTTC. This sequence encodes CASSLRDGYSYEQYF.

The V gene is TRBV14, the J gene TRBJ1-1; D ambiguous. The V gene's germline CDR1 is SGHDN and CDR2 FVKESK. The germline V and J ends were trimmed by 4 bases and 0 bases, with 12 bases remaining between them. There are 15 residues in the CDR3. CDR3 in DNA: TGTGCCAGCAGCCTAATGGGGAGAGTGAACACTGAAGCTTTCTTT. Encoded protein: CASSLMGRVNTEAFF. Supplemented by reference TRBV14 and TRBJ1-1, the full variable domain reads EAGVTQFPSHSVIEKGQTVTLRCDPISGHDNLYWYRRVMGKEIKFLLHFVKESKQDESGMPNNRFLAERTGGTYSTLKVQPAELEDSGVYFCASSLMGRVNTEAFFGQGTRLTVV.

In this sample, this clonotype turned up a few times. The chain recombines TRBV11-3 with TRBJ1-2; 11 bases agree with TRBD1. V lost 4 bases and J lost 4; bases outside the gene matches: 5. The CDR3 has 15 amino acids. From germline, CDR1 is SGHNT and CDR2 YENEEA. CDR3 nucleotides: TGTGCCAGCAGCTATGGGACAGGGGGTCGCTATGGCTACACCTTC. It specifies CASSYGTGGRYGYTF. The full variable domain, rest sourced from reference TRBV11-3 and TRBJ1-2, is EAGVVQSPRYKIIEKKQPVAFWCNPISGHNTLYWYLQNLGQGPELLIRYENEEAVDDSQLPKDRFSAERLKGVDSTLKIQPAELGDSAVYLCASSYGTGGRYGYTFGSGTRLTVV.

CDR3 region: CASSDGLVRDTQYF. CDR3 DNA: TGTGCCAGCAGTGACGGACTAGTGCGAGATACGCAGTATTTT. The V call is TRBV2, the J call TRBJ2-3, with 7 nucleotides matching TRBD2. This CDR3 is built from 14 residues. Looked up from germline, CDR1 is SNHLY and CDR2 is FYNNEI. V trimming: 3 bases; J trimming: 5 bases; junction bases outside the gene matches: 5.

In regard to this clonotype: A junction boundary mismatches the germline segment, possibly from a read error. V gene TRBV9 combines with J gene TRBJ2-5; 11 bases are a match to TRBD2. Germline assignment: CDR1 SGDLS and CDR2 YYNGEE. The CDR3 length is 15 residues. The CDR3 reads CASSPSGGIQETQYF. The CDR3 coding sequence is TGCGCCAGCAGCCCTAGCGGGGGGATCCAAGAGACCCAGTACTTC.

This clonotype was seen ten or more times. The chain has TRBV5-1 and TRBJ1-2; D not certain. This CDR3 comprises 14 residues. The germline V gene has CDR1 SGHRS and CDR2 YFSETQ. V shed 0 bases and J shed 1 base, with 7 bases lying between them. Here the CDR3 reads CASSLGSINYGYTF. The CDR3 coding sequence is TGCGCCAGCAGCTTGGGCAGCATTAACTATGGCTACACCTTC.

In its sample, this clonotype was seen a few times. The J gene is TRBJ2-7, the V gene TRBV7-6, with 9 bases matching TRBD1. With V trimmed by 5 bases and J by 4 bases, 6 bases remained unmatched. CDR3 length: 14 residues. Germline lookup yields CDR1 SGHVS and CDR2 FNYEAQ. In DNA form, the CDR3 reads TGTGCCAGCAGCCAAGGGACAGGGAAGTACGAGCAGTACTTC. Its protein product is CASSQGTGKYEQYF.

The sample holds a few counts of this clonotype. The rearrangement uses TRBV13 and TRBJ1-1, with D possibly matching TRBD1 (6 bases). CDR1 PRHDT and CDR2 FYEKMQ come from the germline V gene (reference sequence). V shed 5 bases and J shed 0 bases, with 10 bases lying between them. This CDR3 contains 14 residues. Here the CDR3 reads CASSRTEMNTEAFF. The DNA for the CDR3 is TGTGCCAGCAGCCGGACAGAGATGAACACTGAAGCTTTCTTT. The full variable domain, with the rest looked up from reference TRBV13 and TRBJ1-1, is AAGVIQSPRHLIKEKRETATLKCYPIPRHDTVYWYQQGPGQDPQFLISFYEKMQSDKGSIPDRFSAQQFSDYHSELNMSSLELGDSALYFCASSRTEMNTEAFFGQGTRLTVV.